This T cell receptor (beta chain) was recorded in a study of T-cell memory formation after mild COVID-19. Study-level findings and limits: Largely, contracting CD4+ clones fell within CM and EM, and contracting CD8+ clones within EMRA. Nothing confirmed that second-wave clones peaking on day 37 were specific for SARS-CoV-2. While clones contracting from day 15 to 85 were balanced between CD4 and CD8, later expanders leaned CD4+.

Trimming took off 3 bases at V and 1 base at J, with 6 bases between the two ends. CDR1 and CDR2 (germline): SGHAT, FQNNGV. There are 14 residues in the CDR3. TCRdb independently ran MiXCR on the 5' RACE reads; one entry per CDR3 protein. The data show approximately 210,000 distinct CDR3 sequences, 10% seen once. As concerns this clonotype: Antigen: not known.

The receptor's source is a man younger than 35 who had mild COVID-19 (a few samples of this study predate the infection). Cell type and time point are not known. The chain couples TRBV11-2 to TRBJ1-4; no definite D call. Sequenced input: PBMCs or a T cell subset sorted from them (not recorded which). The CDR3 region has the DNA TGTGCCAGCAGCTTTGTACAAACTAATGAAAAACTGTTTTTT. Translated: CASSFVQTNEKLFF.